This T cell receptor beta chain was documented in a study of blood T cells in healthy people across ages. Together with a sample-barcoded 5' primer, a J-beta primer mix was included in a second PCR lasting about 7 to 11 cycles. From each sample, at least 3 million paired-end reads containing CDR3 were obtained. A single record per CDR3 protein comes from TCRdb applying MiXCR to the 5' RACE reads. The sample includes about 1.1 million distinct CDR3 sequences, 35% to 45% seen only once; the top ten take around 13%. Regarding this clonotype: The antigen is not known.

The germline CDR1 and CDR2 sequences are SGHTA and FQGNSA. Trimming pared 1 base from V and 5 bases from J, leaving 15 bases between. The CDR3 spans 15 residues. Overall study findings and caveats: There were more naive CD4+ cells and higher diversity in long-lived donors than in aged donors.

The sequencing sample was made of blood. The source is a man between 18 and 29 years old in good health. The gene calls are TRBV7-2 and TRBJ2-7; weak D call: TRBD1 (6 bases). The CDR3 DNA is TGTGCCAGCAGCTTAGAACAGGGTCCGGTGAACGAGCAGTACTTC. Its protein is CASSLEQGPVNEQYF.